The 20 T cell receptor beta chains below were found in one sample sequenced in a study of blood T cell repertoires in COVID-19. TCRdb's table, derived via immunoSEQ multiplex PCR, lists solely in-frame clones and lacks some. This sample has roughly 240,000 clones, with approximately 82% found just once. The sample consisted of peripheral blood. The receptors stem from a woman older than 75 with acute or convalescent COVID-19.

The chain couples TRBV6-2 or TRBV6-3 to TRBJ2-7; TRBD1 might be the D (5 bases). Trimming stripped 6 bases from V and 0 bases from J, with 12 bases between. CDR3 length: 14 residues. Germline values: CDR1 MNHEY, CDR2 SVGEGT. The CDR3 is CASSFTTGSYEQYF. The CDR3 nucleotides are TGTGCCAGCAGCTTCACTACAGGCTCCTACGAGCAGTACTTC.

CDR3 in amino acids: CSASTGLSSGNTIYF. CDR3 sequence (DNA): TGCAGTGCTAGTACAGGACTATCTTCTGGAAACACCATATATTTT. V usage is TRBV20-1 and J usage is TRBJ1-3, with D possibly being TRBD1 (5 bases). Deletions cut 3 bases from V and 1 base from J, with 13 bases between. There are 15 residues in the CDR3. Germline V lookup: CDR1 DFQATT, CDR2 SNEGSKA (reference sequence).

The chain joins TRBV28 to TRBJ1-5; D call uncertain. CDR1 MDHEN and CDR2 SYDVKM come from the germline V gene. The CDR3 extends over 15 amino acids. Trimming removed 1 base at V and 6 bases at J, with 13 bases between. DNA for the CDR3: TGTGCCAGCAGTTTATCGGGAGGTTTGGTTCAGCCCCAGCATTTT. This encodes CASSLSGGLVQPQHF.

The genes are TRBV3-1 (or the pseudogene TRBV3-2) and TRBJ1-5, with unresolved D. This CDR3 spans 13 amino acids. Germline CDR1 is LGHDT and CDR2 is YNNKEL (reference sequence). Trimming shortened V by 3 bases and J by 5 bases, and 8 bases separated the two germline ends. DNA for the CDR3: TGTGCCAGCAGCCAGGGGAGGCATCAGCCCCAGCATTTT. Protein product: CASSQGRHQPQHF.

This clone was detected only a few times. The genes are TRBV20-1 and TRBJ2-3; tentative D call: TRBD2 (6 bases). The CDR3 contains 15 residues. Trimming shortened V by 3 bases and J by 4 bases, and 17 bases separated the two germline ends. Germline CDR1 DFQATT, CDR2 SNEGSKA (reference sequence). The CDR3 DNA reads as TGCAGTGCTAGTTTTCAGGAGGGGAGCGCAGATACGCAGTATTTT. Translation: CSASFQEGSADTQYF.

The chain joins TRBV7-2 to TRBJ2-1, with 8 bases that match TRBD2. The germline gives CDR1 SGHTA, CDR2 FQGNSA. The junction had 8 bases not matched to a gene; V was cut back by 1 base and J by 6 bases. The CDR3 totals 16 residues. CDR3 region: CASSLEGTSRFNEQFF. CDR3 DNA: TGTGCCAGCAGCTTAGAAGGGACTAGTCGCTTCAATGAGCAGTTCTTC.

The chain joins TRBV5-1 to TRBJ2-6; 7 bases are a match to TRBD1. The trim removed 4 bases at V and 0 bases at J, leaving 7 bases unmatched. Germline CDR1 SGHRS, CDR2 YFSETQ. The CDR3 extends over 17 amino acids. CDR3 region: CASSPGQSFSGANVLTF. The CDR3 coding sequence is TGCGCCAGCAGCCCGGGACAGAGTTTCTCTGGGGCCAACGTCCTGACTTTC.

This clone was observed once. The J gene is TRBJ2-7, the V gene TRBV5-6; 10 bases agree with TRBD2. With V trimmed by 0 bases and J by 2 bases, 14 bases remained unmatched. The CDR3 has 19 residues. CDR1 SGHDT and CDR2 YYEEEE come from the germline V gene. CDR3 region: CASSLARGRLAGVTYEQYF. The DNA for the CDR3 is TGTGCCAGCAGCTTGGCCCGTGGTAGGCTAGCGGGAGTCACCTACGAGCAGTACTTC.

This chain connects TRBV5-4 to TRBJ2-1; D possibly corresponds to TRBD2 (6 bases). The germline CDR1 and CDR2 sequences are SGHNT and YYREEE (reference sequence). The CDR3 has 15 amino acids. The ends were cut back, 3 bases at V and 4 bases at J, with 14 bases in the middle. CDR3 in amino acids: CASSSRVAAYNEQFF. CDR3 sequence (DNA): TGTGCCAGCAGCTCGCGAGTAGCGGCATACAATGAGCAGTTCTTC.

The gene calls are TRBV19 and TRBJ1-5, with a weak D call TRBD1 (6 bases). Germline CDR1 and CDR2: LNHDA and SQIVND (reference sequence). V lost 1 base to trimming and J lost 7 bases, with 17 bases between them. This CDR3 spans 16 amino acids. The CDR3 sequence is CASSIVWRGAQQPQHF. The DNA for the CDR3 is TGTGCCAGTAGTATAGTATGGCGGGGGGCACAGCAGCCCCAGCATTTT.

This rearrangement joins TRBV14 to TRBJ2-7; 7 bases line up with TRBD1. V gave up 0 bases and J gave up 5 bases; unmatched junction bases: 16. The CDR3 loop spans 18 amino acids. In germline, CDR1 is SGHDN, CDR2 FVKESK. CDR3 sequence (DNA): TGTGCCAGCAGCCAAGATCTCCCGGGACAGCCCTATTGGAACGAGCAGTACTTC. Translated: CASSQDLPGQPYWNEQYF.

This sequence joins TRBV4-3 and TRBJ2-7; D is uncertain. V lost 0 bases and J 3 bases, leaving 9 bases between the germline ends. There are 14 residues in the CDR3. CDR1 and CDR2 from the germline V gene are LGHNA and YSLEER. In nucleotides, the CDR3 is TGCGCCAGCAGCCAAGAGCCAGGCCACTACGAGCAGTACTTC. The encoded protein is CASSQEPGHYEQYF.

This chain connects TRBV21-1 to TRBJ2-5; the table's D call, TRBD1, was not checked against the DNA. TRBV21-1 has pseudogene status. The CDR3 sequence is 15 residues long. CDR3 DNA sequence: TGTGCCAGCAGCAAAGTGGCCAGGGCCCAAGAGACCCAGTACTTC. This codes for CASSKVARAQETQYF.

The CDR3 loop reads CATSRGAGGPKKNNEQFF. CDR3 DNA sequence: TGTGCCACCAGCAGAGGGGCGGGGGGCCCTAAAAAAAACAATGAGCAGTTCTTC. The chain has TRBV15 and TRBJ2-1, with 8 nucleotides matching TRBD2. Trimming removed 1 base from V and 5 bases from J; junction bases left unmatched: 13. This CDR3 is 18 amino acids long. In germline, CDR1 is LNHNV, CDR2 YYDKDF (reference sequence). Full variable domain (missing parts from reference TRBV15 and TRBJ2-1): DAMVIQNPRYQVTQFGKPVTLSCSQTLNHNVMYWYQQKSSQAPKLLFHYYDKDFNNEADTPDNFQSRRPNTSFCFLDIRSPGLGDTAMYLCATSRGAGGPKKNNEQFFGPGTRLTVL.

Comment on this clone: Other DNA sequences in this sample translate to the same CDR3. The chain employs TRBV7-2 and TRBJ1-5; TRBD1 might be the D (5 bases). This CDR3 is built from 13 residues. The germline CDR1 and CDR2 sequences are SGHTA and FQGNSA. The V and J ends lost 3 bases and 2 bases respectively, with 5 bases between them. CDR3 DNA: TGTGCCAGCAGCTTCAGGGGCAATCAGCCCCAGCATTTT. Protein sequence: CASSFRGNQPQHF.

As regards this clone: The sample carries other DNA sequences with the same CDR3. V and J are TRBV20-1 and TRBJ1-5; D remains ambiguous. The CDR3 length is 11 residues. The V gene lost 3 bases and the J gene lost 6 bases, with 6 bases spanning the gap. Germline CDR1 is DFQATT and CDR2 is SNEGSKA (reference sequence). The chain's CDR3 is CSASRGQPQHF. The CDR3 DNA reads as TGCAGTGCTAGCAGAGGTCAGCCCCAGCATTTT.

This clone was recorded a few times. The gene calls are TRBV25-1 and TRBJ1-6; the D gene is possibly TRBD1 (5 bases). V dropped 5 bases and J dropped 9 bases, with 17 bases sitting between them. The CDR3 consists of 15 residues. Germline values: CDR1 MGHDK, CDR2 SYGVNS. The CDR3: CASSHNLVQGSPLHF. The CDR3, as DNA: TGTGCCAGCAGTCACAACCTCGTGCAGGGTTCACCCCTCCACTTT.

The rearrangement links TRBV3-1 (or the pseudogene TRBV3-2) to TRBJ1-6; D is unresolved. The CDR3 loop spans 15 amino acids. Germline V gene data show CDR1 as LGHDT and CDR2 as YNNKEL (reference sequence). V shed 1 base and J shed 7 bases, with 11 bases lying between them. CDR3 in amino acids: CASSQGSVRNSPLHF. Here the CDR3 DNA reads TGTGCCAGCAGCCAAGGCTCGGTTCGGAATTCACCCCTCCACTTT.

The rearrangement joins TRBV6-5 to TRBJ1-1; D is unresolved. CDR1 MNHEY and CDR2 SVGAGI come from the germline V gene. Trimming removed 7 bases at V and 7 bases at J, with 7 bases between. This CDR3 is built from 10 residues. Here the CDR3 DNA reads TGTGCCAGCATCGGAGTTGAAGCTTTCTTT. Protein sequence: CASIGVEAFF.

In its sample, this clone was seen many times. The V and J genes are TRBV7-9 and TRBJ2-7; 7 bases are shared with TRBD2. This CDR3 spans 18 amino acids. V lost 5 bases to trimming and J lost 1 base; unmatched junction nucleotides: 17. Germline CDR1 is SEHNR and CDR2 is FQNEAQ (reference sequence). In nucleotides, the CDR3 is TGTGCCAGCAGCCTCAAGGGAGGGCGAAATAAGGCTTCCTACGAGCAGTACTTC. Encoded protein: CASSLKGGRNKASYEQYF. Variable domain in full (rest from reference TRBV7-9 and TRBJ2-7): DTGVSQNPRHKITKRGQNVTFRCDPISEHNRLYWYRQTLGQGPEFLTYFQNEAQLEKSRLLSDRFSAERPKGSFSTLEIQRTEQGDSAMYLCASSLKGGRNKASYEQYFGPGTRLTVT.